This T cell receptor (beta chain) was obtained from a study of regulatory T cells in long-lasting Graves disease. Study-wide results and caveats: Favoring TRBV28, TRBJ1-2 and TRBJ2-5 was a feature seen in persistent disease.

Trimming left V 4 bases short and J 1 base short, with 14 bases between. This CDR3 has 15 residues. Per the germline V gene, CDR1 is SGHRS and CDR2 is YFSETQ. Stated time point: newly diagnosed GD, antithyroid drugs for less than 3 months. Making the TCR library involved RNA that had been extracted from PBMCs. This clonotype came up many times. Its specificity is unknown. Researchers made TCR beta libraries by using iRepertoire HTBI primers and running Arm-PCR on CDR3 regions. TCRdb re-called the multiplex PCR reads through MiXCR, storing one row per CDR3 protein. Here the sample spans approximately 250,000 distinct CDR3 sequences, about 17% being singletons.

The clonotype was recovered from a female donor with Graves disease. Sequencing used peripheral blood mononuclear cells (PBMCs), obtained at new diagnosis, from a patient treated with antithyroid drugs. This rearrangement joins TRBV5-1 to TRBJ1-2, with no clear D. The DNA for the CDR3 is TGCGCCAGCAGCCCAATAGAACAGTATAACTATGGCTACACCTTC. Encoded protein: CASSPIEQYNYGYTF.